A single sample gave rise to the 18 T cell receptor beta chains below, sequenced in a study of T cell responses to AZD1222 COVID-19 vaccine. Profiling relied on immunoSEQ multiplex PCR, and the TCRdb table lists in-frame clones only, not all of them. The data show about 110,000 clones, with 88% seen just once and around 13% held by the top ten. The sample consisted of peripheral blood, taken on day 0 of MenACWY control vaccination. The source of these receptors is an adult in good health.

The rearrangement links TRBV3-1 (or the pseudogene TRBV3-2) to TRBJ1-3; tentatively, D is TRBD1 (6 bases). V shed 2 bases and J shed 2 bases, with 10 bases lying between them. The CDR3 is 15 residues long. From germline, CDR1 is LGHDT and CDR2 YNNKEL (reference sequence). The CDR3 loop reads CASSQYTGPGNTIYF. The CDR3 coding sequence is TGTGCCAGCAGCCAATACACAGGGCCTGGAAACACCATATATTTT.

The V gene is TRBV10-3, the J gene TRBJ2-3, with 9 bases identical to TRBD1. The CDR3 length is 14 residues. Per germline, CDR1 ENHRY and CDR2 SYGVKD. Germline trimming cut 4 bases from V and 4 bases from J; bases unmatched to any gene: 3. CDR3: CAISGDRVPDTQYF. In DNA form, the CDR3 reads TGTGCCATCAGTGGGGACAGGGTCCCAGATACGCAGTATTTT.

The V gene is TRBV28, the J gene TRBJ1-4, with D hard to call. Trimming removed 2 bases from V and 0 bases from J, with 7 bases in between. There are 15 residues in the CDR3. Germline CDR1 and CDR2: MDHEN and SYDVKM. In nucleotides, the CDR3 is TGTGCCAGCAGTTTAAGTGATGCAACTAATGAAAAACTGTTTTTT. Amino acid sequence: CASSLSDATNEKLFF.

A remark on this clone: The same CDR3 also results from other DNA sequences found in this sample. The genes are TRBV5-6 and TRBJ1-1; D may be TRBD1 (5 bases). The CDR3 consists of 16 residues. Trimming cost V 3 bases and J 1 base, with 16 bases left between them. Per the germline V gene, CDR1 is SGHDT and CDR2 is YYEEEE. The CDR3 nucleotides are TGTGCCAGCAGCTCCCCAGGTTTAGGGACGAACACTGAAGCTTTCTTT. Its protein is CASSSPGLGTNTEAFF.

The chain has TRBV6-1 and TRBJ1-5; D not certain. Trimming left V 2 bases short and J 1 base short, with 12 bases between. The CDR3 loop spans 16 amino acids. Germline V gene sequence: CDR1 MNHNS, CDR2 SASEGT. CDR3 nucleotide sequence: TGTGCCAGCAGTGAATTTTGGGTAAAGAGCAATCAGCCCCAGCATTTT. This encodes CASSEFWVKSNQPQHF.

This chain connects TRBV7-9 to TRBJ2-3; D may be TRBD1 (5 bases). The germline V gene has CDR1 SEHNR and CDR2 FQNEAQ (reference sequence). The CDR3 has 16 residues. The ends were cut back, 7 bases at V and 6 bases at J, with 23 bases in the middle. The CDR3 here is CASTSPGRAAGDTQYF. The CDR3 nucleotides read TGTGCCAGCACCTCCCCTGGTCGTGCGGCAGGGGATACGCAGTATTTT.

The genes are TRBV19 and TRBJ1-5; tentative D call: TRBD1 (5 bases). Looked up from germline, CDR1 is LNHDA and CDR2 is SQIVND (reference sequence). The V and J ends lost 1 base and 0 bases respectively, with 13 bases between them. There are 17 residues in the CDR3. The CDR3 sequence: CASSIGGAPYSNQPQHF. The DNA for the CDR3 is TGTGCCAGTAGTATAGGAGGGGCCCCATATAGCAATCAGCCCCAGCATTTT.

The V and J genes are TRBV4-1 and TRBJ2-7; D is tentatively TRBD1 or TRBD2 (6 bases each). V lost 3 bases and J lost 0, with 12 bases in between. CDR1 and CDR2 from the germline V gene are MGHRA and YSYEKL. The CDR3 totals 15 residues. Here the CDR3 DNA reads TGCGCCAGCAGCCAGGGTCGGGGGCCCTCCTACGAGCAGTACTTC. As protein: CASSQGRGPSYEQYF.

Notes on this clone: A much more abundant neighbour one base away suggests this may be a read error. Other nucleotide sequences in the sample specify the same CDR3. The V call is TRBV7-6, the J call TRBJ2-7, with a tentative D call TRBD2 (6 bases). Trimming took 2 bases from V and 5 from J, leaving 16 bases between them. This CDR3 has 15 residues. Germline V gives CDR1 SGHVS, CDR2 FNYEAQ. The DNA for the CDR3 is TGTGCCAGCAGCTTATTCGGAGGGGAGGTTGACGAGCAGTACTTC. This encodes CASSLFGGEVDEQYF.

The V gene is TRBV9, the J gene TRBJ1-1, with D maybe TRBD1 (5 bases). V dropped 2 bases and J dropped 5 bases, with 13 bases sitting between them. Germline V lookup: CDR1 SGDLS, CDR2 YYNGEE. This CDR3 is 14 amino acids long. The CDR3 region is CASSVGGVTTEAFF. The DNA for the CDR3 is TGTGCCAGCAGCGTCGGGGGGGTCACGACTGAAGCTTTCTTT.

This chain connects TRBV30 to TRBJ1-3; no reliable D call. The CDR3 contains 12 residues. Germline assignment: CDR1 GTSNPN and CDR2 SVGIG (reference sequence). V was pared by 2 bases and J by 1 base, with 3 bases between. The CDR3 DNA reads TGTGCCTGGAGTACGTCTGGAAACACCATATATTTT. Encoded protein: CAWSTSGNTIYF. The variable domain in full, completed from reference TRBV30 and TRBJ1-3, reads SQTIHQWPATLVQPVGSPLSLECTVEGTSNPNLYWYRQAAGRGLQLLFYSVGIGQISSEVPQNLSASRPQDRQFILSSKKLLLSDSGFYLCAWSTSGNTIYFGEGSWLTVV.

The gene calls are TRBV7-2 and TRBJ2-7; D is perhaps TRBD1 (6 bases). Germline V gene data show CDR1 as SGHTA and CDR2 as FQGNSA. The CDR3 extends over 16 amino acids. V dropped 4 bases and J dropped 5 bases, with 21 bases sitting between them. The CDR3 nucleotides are TGTGCCAGCAGCTCCCCTGGGGGCAGGGGTATCCACGAGCAGTACTTC. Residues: CASSSPGGRGIHEQYF.

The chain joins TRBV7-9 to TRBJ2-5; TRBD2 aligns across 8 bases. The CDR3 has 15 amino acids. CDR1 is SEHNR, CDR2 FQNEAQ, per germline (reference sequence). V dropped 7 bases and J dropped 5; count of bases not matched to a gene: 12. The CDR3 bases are TGTGCCAGCACCGCAGAGACGGGAGGGTACGAGACCCAGTACTTC. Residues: CASTAETGGYETQYF.

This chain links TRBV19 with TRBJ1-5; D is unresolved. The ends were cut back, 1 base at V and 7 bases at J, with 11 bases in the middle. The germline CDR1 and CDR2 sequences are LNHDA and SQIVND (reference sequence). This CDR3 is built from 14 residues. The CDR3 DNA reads TGTGCCAGTAGTATAGGAGGGATGGACCAGCCCCAGCATTTT. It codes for CASSIGGMDQPQHF.

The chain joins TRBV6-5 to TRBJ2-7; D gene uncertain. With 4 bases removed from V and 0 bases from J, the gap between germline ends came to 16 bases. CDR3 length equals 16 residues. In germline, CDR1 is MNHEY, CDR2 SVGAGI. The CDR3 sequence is CASSFSSGGSSYEQYF. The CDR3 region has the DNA TGTGCCAGCAGTTTCTCTAGTGGCGGCAGCTCCTACGAGCAGTACTTC.

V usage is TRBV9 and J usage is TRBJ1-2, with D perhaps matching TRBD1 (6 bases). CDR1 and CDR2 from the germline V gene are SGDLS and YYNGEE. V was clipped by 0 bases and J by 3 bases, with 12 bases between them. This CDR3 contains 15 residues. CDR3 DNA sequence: TGTGCCAGCAGCGTAGGCGACGGGGGGCACTATGGCTACACCTTC. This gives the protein CASSVGDGGHYGYTF. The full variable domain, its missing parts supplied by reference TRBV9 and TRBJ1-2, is DSGVTQTPKHLITATGQRVTLRCSPRSGDLSVYWYQQSLDQGLQFLIQYYNGEERAKGNILERFSAQQFPDLHSELNLSSLELGDSALYFCASSVGDGGHYGYTFGSGTRLTVV.

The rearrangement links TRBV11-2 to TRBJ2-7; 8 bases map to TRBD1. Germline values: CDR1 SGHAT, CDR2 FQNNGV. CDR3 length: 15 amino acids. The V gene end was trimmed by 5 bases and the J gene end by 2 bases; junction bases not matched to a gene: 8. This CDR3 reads CASSPDRDRTYEQYF. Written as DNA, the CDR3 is TGTGCCAGCAGCCCCGACCGGGACAGGACCTACGAGCAGTACTTC.

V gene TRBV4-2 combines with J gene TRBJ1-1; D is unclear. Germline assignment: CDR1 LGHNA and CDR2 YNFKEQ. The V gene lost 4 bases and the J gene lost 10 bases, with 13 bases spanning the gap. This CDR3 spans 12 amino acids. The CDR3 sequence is CASSPSGSGAFF. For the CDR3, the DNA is TGTGCCAGCAGCCCAAGCGGTTCGGGAGCTTTCTTT.